One TCR beta chain is described in this entry. This entry is derived from a study of blood T cell repertoires in COVID-19. Study context: Donors in Cohort 3 who had recovered were those with two negative PCRs, healthcare professional clearance, or resolution of their symptoms.

How the authors handled the data: Amplification from reference gene primers served as the basis for estimated nucleated cell counts. Profiled with immunoSEQ multiplex PCR; TCRdb holds only in-frame clones, not every one. Clonal size and the V and J genes are those of that table, whereas D and trimming came from the DNA. The table records some 200,000 clones, around 86% of them present only once. The sequence was obtained from a man aged 30-40 years in a cohort exposed to, infected with or recovered from COVID-19 (not recorded which). Material: PBMCs or T cells enriched from blood (not recorded which).

The CDR3 nucleotides read TGCGCCAGCAGCCAAGTCAAAACAGGGTACGACGAGCAGTACTTC. It is translated as CASSQVKTGYDEQYF. The V call is TRBV4-3, the J call TRBJ2-7, with D tentatively TRBD1 (6 bases). CDR3 length: 15 amino acids. The V gene's germline CDR1 is LGHNA and CDR2 YSLEER. Trimming cost V 1 base and J 5 bases, with 15 bases left between them.